These T cell receptor beta chains were read from a single sample in a study of monozygotic twins with inflammatory bowel disease. TCRdb re-called the 5' RACE reads; one entry per CDR3 protein, DNA not given. This sample carries 150,000 to 200,000 distinct CDR3 sequences, with approximately 2.5% going to the ten biggest clones. Sequences were obtained from blood. These receptors all come from a human donor with ulcerative colitis or Crohn's disease, or a healthy co-twin of an affected twin (not recorded which). The CDR3 runs from the conserved cysteine through the conserved F or W.

V	J	CDR3
TRBV7-9	TRBJ2-1	CASSLALGLAGDEQFF
TRBV5-1	TRBJ2-1	CASTRLAGNNEQFF
TRBV10-3	TRBJ1-2	CAISEDLNYGYTF
TRBV19	TRBJ1-1	CASTGQGAVNTEAFF
TRBV20-1	TRBJ2-3	CSTTEGISTDTQYF
TRBV15	TRBJ1-1	CATSSAHRDSVNTEAFF
TRBV7-3	TRBJ1-1	CASSLYGQGANTEAFF
TRBV5-1	TRBJ2-4	CASSLGGDRVSIKNIQYF
TRBV28	TRBJ1-6	CASSSPQGLSPLHF
TRBV12-5	TRBJ2-1	CASSAGGSFNEQFF
TRBV15	TRBJ2-1	CATSRDSYNEQFF
TRBV15	TRBJ1-5	CATSRDPGAVQPQHF
TRBV5-1	TRBJ2-3	CASSSRLAGGADTQYF
TRBV20-1	TRBJ2-3	CSASSRTGEVDTQYF
TRBV5-1	TRBJ1-1	CASSLGRARNTEAFF
TRBV15	TRBJ1-5	CATSRDGRRSNQPQHF
TRBV11-2	TRBJ2-2	CASSATGTNTGELFF
TRBV5-1	TRBJ2-6	CASSLAVGANVLTF
TRBV6-5	TRBJ2-1	CASSRDLPGSQSYNEQFF
TRBV19	TRBJ2-7	CASSISGTATYEQYF
TRBV7-9	TRBJ2-1	CASSSMGQLLPSEQFF
TRBV7-9	TRBJ1-1	CASSLPGQLEAFF
TRBV5-4	TRBJ2-3	CASSPRASTDTQYF
TRBV19	TRBJ2-2	CASSSRGTPYTGELFF
TRBV5-1	TRBJ2-3	CASSVRGPDTQYF
TRBV6-1	TRBJ2-7	CASTESYEQYF
TRBV10-2	TRBJ2-7	CASSAGLDWDAYEQYF
TRBV5-1	TRBJ2-3	CASSLEGRVADTQYF
TRBV7-8	TRBJ1-2	CASSLKGETHYGYTF
TRBV28	TRBJ2-1	CATENYNEQFF
TRBV7-3	TRBJ2-7	CASSLGAASYEQYF
TRBV24-1	TRBJ2-7	CATSESRTNPHGQYF
TRBV12-3/TRBV12-4	TRBJ2-3	CASSRQGYTQYF
TRBV18	TRBJ1-2	CASSPLGLTNYGYTF
TRBV28	TRBJ2-3	CASTLRDYTDTQYF
TRBV19	TRBJ1-4	CASHYRAGNEKLFF
TRBV4-2	TRBJ1-1	CASSPLLRGMNTEAFF
TRBV11-2	TRBJ1-5	CASSASGTGNQPQHF
TRBV18	TRBJ2-3	CASSLIRTGPDTQYF
TRBV6-2/TRBV6-3	TRBJ1-5	CASSSHRGDSNQPQHF
TRBV7-2	TRBJ2-1	CASSLALAGGGNEQFF
TRBV29-1	TRBJ1-1	CSVEEGGTGTEAFF
TRBV5-5	TRBJ2-1	CASSLAIFAGNSYNEQFF
TRBV7-9	TRBJ2-3	CASRSTGGTDTQYF
TRBV10-3	TRBJ1-1	CAISRSGRNTEAFF
TRBV7-3	TRBJ1-1	CASSWGGSSEAFF
TRBV29-1	TRBJ1-2	CSVEDQKRAGYGYTF
TRBV7-9	TRBJ2-5	CASSPQEEETQYF
TRBV5-1	TRBJ1-3	CASSQRTGGNTIYF
TRBV5-1	TRBJ1-6	CASRRDNSPLHF
TRBV10-3	TRBJ2-7	CAISTKVDTYEQYF
TRBV20-1	TRBJ2-1	CSARDARQGGYNEQFF
TRBV3-1	TRBJ2-7	CASSPNGDRAVASF
TRBV28	TRBJ2-3	CASSLRKAGTDTQYF
TRBV12-3/TRBV12-4	TRBJ2-1	CASSALSATGAHEQFF
TRBV4-1	TRBJ2-2	CASSPPPGRANTGELFF
TRBV6-2/TRBV6-3	TRBJ2-1	CASGVGTSGNEQFF
TRBV6-5	TRBJ1-4	CASSYSGRIPTNEKLFF